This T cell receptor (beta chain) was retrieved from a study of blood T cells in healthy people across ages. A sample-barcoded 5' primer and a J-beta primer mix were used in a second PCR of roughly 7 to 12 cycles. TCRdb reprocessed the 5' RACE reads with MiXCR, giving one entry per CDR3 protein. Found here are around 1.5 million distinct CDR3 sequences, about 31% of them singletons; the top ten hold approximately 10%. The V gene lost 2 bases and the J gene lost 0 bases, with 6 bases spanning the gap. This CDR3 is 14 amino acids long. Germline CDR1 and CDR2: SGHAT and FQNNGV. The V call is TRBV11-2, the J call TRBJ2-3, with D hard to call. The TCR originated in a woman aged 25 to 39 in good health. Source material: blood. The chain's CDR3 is CASSLMRSTDTQYF. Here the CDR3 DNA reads TGTGCCAGCAGCTTAATGCGGAGCACAGATACGCAGTATTTT.